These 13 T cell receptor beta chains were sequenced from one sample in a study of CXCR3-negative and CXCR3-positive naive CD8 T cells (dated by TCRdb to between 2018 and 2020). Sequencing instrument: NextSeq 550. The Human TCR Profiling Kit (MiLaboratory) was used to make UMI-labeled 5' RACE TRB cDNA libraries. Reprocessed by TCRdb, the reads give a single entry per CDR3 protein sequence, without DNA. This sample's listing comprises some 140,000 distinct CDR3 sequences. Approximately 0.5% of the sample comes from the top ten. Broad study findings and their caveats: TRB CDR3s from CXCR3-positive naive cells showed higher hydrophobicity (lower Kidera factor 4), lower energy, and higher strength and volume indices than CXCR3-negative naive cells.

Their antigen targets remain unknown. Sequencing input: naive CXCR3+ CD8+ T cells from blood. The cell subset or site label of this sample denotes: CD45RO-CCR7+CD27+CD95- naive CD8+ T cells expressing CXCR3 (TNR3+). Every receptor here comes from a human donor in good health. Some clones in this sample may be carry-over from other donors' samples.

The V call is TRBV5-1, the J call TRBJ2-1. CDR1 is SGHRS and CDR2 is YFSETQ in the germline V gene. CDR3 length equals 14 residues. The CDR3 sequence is CASSLESSNNEQFF. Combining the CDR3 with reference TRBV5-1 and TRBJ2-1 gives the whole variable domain KAGVTQTPRYLIKTRGQQVTLSCSPISGHRSVSWYQQTPGQGLQFLFEYFSETQRNKGNFPGRFSGRQFSNSRSEMNVSTLELGDSALYLCASSLESSNNEQFFGPGTRLTVL.

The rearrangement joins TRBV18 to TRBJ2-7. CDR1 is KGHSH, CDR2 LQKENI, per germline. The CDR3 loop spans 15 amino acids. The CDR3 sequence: CASSPPGVSTYEQYF.

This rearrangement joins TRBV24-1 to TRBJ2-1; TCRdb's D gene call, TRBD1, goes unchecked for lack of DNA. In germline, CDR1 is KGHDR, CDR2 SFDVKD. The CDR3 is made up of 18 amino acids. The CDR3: CATSDSQRSGFDYNEQFF.

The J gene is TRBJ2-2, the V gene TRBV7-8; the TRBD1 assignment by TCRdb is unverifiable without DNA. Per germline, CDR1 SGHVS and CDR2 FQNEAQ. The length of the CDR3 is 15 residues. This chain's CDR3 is CASSSWTGRAGELFF.

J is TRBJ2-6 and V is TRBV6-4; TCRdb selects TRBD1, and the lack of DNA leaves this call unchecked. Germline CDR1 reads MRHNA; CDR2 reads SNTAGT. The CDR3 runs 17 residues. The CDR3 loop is CASSSGVRSSGANVLTF.

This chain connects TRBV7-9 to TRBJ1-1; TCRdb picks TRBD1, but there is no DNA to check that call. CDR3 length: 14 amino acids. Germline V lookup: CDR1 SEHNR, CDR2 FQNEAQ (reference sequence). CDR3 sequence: CASTLERGNTEAFF.

CDR3 sequence: CAISEPTADRLDTQYF. This chain joins TRBV10-3 and TRBJ2-3; with no DNA, the TCRdb D assignment of TRBD1 cannot be verified. CDR3 length equals 16 residues. The germline gives CDR1 ENHRY, CDR2 SYGVKD.

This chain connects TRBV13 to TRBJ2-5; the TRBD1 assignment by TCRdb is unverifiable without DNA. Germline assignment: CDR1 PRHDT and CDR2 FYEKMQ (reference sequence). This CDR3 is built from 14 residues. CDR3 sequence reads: CASSSYDREETQYF.

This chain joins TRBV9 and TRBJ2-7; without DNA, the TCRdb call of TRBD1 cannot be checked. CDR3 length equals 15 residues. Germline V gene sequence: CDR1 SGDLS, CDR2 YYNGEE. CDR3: CASSVDGTKKVEQYF.

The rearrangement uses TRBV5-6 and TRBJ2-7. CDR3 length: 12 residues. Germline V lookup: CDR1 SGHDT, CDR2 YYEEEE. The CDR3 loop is CASSQHHYEQYF.

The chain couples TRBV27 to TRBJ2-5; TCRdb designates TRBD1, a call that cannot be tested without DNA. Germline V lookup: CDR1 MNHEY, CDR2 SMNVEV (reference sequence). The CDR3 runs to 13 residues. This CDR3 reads CASSFGGQETQYF.

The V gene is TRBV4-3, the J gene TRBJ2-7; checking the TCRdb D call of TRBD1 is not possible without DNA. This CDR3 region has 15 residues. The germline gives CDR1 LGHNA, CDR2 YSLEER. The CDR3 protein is CASSQDWTGSNEQYF.

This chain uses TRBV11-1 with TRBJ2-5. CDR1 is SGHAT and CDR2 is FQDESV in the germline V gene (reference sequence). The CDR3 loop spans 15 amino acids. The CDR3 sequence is CASSLSKWVRETQYF.